Each of the 10 T cell receptor beta chains below was sequenced from the same sample in a study of cytomegalovirus exposure and HLA in healthy donors. The PCR had 60 Vbeta and 13 Jbeta primers. Data came from immunoSEQ multiplex PCR; TCRdb stores just in-frame clones and leaves some out. In the table there are 95,000 to 100,000 clones, around 74% of which are singletons. The sequenced sample was PBMCs. The receptors originated from a man between 40 and 49 years old in good health and CMV-seropositive.

This chain links TRBV7-9 with TRBJ2-7; D remains unclear. CDR1 is SEHNR, CDR2 FQNEAQ, per germline (reference sequence). V lost 5 bases to trimming and J lost 4 bases, with 12 bases between them. The CDR3 loop spans 13 amino acids. CDR3 residues: CASSPISSYEQYF. CDR3 DNA: TGTGCCAGCAGCCCTATATCTTCGTACGAGCAGTACTTC.

The chain has TRBV29-1 and TRBJ2-7; D possibly corresponds to TRBD1 (6 bases). The V end was cut by 4 bases, the J end by 4 bases, with 20 bases between. The CDR3 totals 15 residues. Germline loops: CDR1 SQVTM, CDR2 ANQGSEA. This CDR3 reads CSVVPITRGGYEQYF. The CDR3 coding sequence is TGCAGCGTTGTGCCTATCACCAGGGGCGGGTACGAGCAGTACTTC.

J is TRBJ2-7 and V is TRBV5-1; TRBD1 is a possible D gene (6 bases). The CDR3 sequence is 14 residues long. Per germline, CDR1 SGHRS and CDR2 YFSETQ. Trimming took 1 base from V and 4 from J, leaving 12 bases between them. The DNA of the CDR3 is TGCGCCAGCAGCTTGTCAGGGGCTGGATACGAGCAGTACTTC. Protein: CASSLSGAGYEQYF.

This clone was detected a few times. The chain links TRBV5-1 to TRBJ1-1; 10 positions match TRBD1. The length of the CDR3 is 14 residues. Unmatched junction bases numbered 11, after V lost 4 bases and J lost 11 bases. The germline CDR1 and CDR2 sequences are SGHRS and YFSETQ. CDR3 nucleotides: TGCGCCAGCAGCGTAGCCCGGGACAGGGGAGAGGCTTTCTTT. Translated: CASSVARDRGEAFF.

V is TRBV7-2 and J is TRBJ1-2; D gene unclear. Germline V gene lookup returns CDR1 SGHTA and CDR2 FQGNSA. The V end was cut by 4 bases, the J end by 10 bases, with 10 bases between. There are 11 residues in the CDR3. CDR3 nucleotides: TGTGCCAGCAGCTCCGCTAATGTCTACACCTTC. Residues: CASSSANVYTF. Looking up the rest from reference TRBV7-2 and TRBJ1-2 gives the full variable domain: GAGVSQSPSNKVTEKGKDVELRCDPISGHTALYWYRQSLGQGLEFLIYFQGNSAPDKSGLPSDRFSAERTGGSVSTLTIQRTQQEDSAVYLCASSSANVYTFGSGTRLTVV.

The sample holds one count of this clone. The chain carries TRBV4-1 and TRBJ1-1, with D hard to call. The CDR3 contains 14 residues. V shed 0 bases and J shed 2 bases, with 7 bases lying between them. CDR1 and CDR2 (germline): MGHRA, YSYEKL. The DNA of the CDR3 is TGCGCCAGCAGCCAAGATACAGTTAACACTGAAGCTTTCTTT. Translation gives CASSQDTVNTEAFF.

The chain employs TRBV9 and TRBJ2-5, with 9 bases that match TRBD2. Germline V gives CDR1 SGDLS, CDR2 YYNGEE. The CDR3 runs to 16 residues. V dropped 3 bases and J dropped 1; count of bases not matched to a gene: 7. This chain's CDR3 is CASSGPRAGGQETQYF. For the CDR3, the DNA is TGTGCCAGCAGCGGACCTAGAGCGGGGGGCCAAGAGACCCAGTACTTC.

The table lists this clone with a few counts. The gene calls are TRBV11-1 and TRBJ1-5; 8 nucleotides agree with TRBD1. The V and J ends lost 2 bases and 4 bases, in that order; junction bases with no gene match: 13. The CDR3 length is 18 residues. The germline V gene encodes CDR1 SGHAT and CDR2 FQDESV (reference sequence). The CDR3 loop is CASSLFTDRAVANQPQHF. The CDR3 DNA sequence: TGTGCCAGCAGCTTATTTACGGACAGGGCGGTGGCAAATCAGCCCCAGCATTTT.

Comments on this clone: Germline and junction disagree at one end, which may indicate a read error. The chain links TRBV6-1 to TRBJ2-3; D not resolved. The germline V gene encodes CDR1 MNHNS and CDR2 SASEGT. This CDR3 region has 14 residues. CDR3 nucleotides: TGTGCAAGCACATTGTACAGCAGCACAGATACGCAGTATTTT. It codes for CASTLYSSTDTQYF.

The CDR3 DNA is TGTGCCAGCAGCTTTCTTAGGGGGCAAGATTCGGGTACGCAGTATTTT. Amino acids: CASSFLRGQDSGTQYF. The genes are TRBV7-9 and TRBJ2-3, with 7 bases fitting TRBD1. Germline lookup yields CDR1 SEHNR and CDR2 FQNEAQ (reference sequence). The CDR3 totals 16 residues. The V gene end was trimmed by 3 bases and the J gene end by 8 bases; junction bases not matched to a gene: 14. Full variable domain (remainder filled in from reference TRBV7-9 and TRBJ2-3): DTGVSQNPRHKITKRGQNVTFRCDPISEHNRLYWYRQTLGQGPEFLTYFQNEAQLEKSRLLSDRFSAERPKGSFSTLEIQRTEQGDSAMYLCASSFLRGQDSGTQYFGPGTRLTVL.